Below are 28 T cell receptor beta chains sequenced from a single sample in a study of T cell repertoires in cytomegalovirus infection. Their specific antigens are unknown. TCRdb passed the reads through MiXCR, listing each CDR3 protein once. The top ten clones hold 45% to 55% of a sample with over 120,000 distinct CDR3 sequences, roughly a third of them seen once. The sequencing here drew on CD8+ T cells from cultured PBMCs, taken from culture after CMV antigen stimulation. The receptors were gathered from a human donor in good health (CMV status not recorded). Some clones in this sample may be carry-over from other donors' samples.

The chain joins TRBV28 to TRBJ2-3, with D tentatively TRBD1 or TRBD2 (6 bases each). The V gene lost 7 bases and the J gene lost 0 bases, with 20 bases spanning the gap. CDR1 and CDR2 from the germline V gene are MDHEN and SYDVKM. The CDR3 has 17 amino acids. CDR3 in DNA: TGTGCCAGCACGATGGGGGGCGCAATTATTAGCACAGATACGCAGTATTTT. This gives the protein CASTMGGAIISTDTQYF.

This clonotype occurred a few times. This chain links TRBV12-3 or TRBV12-4 with TRBJ1-3, with D unclear. There are 14 residues in the CDR3. Deletions cut 0 bases from V and 2 bases from J, with 5 bases between. CDR3 in amino acids: CASSLARAGNTIYF. In DNA, the CDR3 is TGTGCCAGCAGTTTAGCGCGGGCTGGAAACACCATATATTTT.

This clonotype came up many times. The rearrangement uses TRBV5-6 and TRBJ2-7, with D tentatively TRBD1 or TRBD2 (5 bases each). The V gene lost 0 bases and the J gene lost 1 base, with 8 bases spanning the gap. Per germline, CDR1 SGHDT and CDR2 YYEEEE. The CDR3 sequence is 14 residues long. DNA for the CDR3: TGTGCCAGCAGCTTGGGAGGGGATTCCTACGAGCAGTACTTC. The encoded protein is CASSLGGDSYEQYF.

This clonotype was seen more than once but under ten times. The V call is TRBV6-5, the J call TRBJ1-1; D gene ambiguous. Per the germline V gene, CDR1 is MNHEY and CDR2 is SVGAGI. The CDR3 covers 14 residues. V lost 6 bases to trimming and J lost 4 bases, with 15 bases between them. CDR3 sequence reads: CASSLSRGSTEAFF. The CDR3 nucleotides read TGTGCCAGCAGCTTAAGCCGGGGAAGCACTGAAGCTTTCTTT.

V and J are TRBV15 and TRBJ2-3, with D perhaps matching TRBD2 (6 bases). CDR1 and CDR2 from the germline V gene are LNHNV and YYDKDF (reference sequence). The ends were cut back, 0 bases at V and 11 bases at J, with 18 bases in the middle. The CDR3 length is 15 residues. The CDR3 reads CATSREIDGLNLQYF. The CDR3 bases are TGTGCCACCAGCAGAGAGATAGACGGACTAAATTTGCAGTATTTT. Full variable domain (rest looked up from reference TRBV15 and TRBJ2-3): DAMVIQNPRYQVTQFGKPVTLSCSQTLNHNVMYWYQQKSSQAPKLLFHYYDKDFNNEADTPDNFQSRRPNTSFCFLDIRSPGLGDTAMYLCATSREIDGLNLQYFGPGTRLTVL.

The V and J genes are TRBV7-2 and TRBJ1-3; possible D gene TRBD1, 5 bases. The CDR3 covers 17 residues. Per germline, CDR1 SGHTA and CDR2 FQGNSA. V lost 2 bases, J lost 4 bases, and 18 bases lay in between. Here the CDR3 DNA reads TGTGCCAGCAGCTTAACCCGACAGATCCTAGAGGGAAACACCATATATTTT. Translation: CASSLTRQILEGNTIYF.

J is TRBJ1-3 and V is TRBV12-3 or TRBV12-4, with 8 bases lining up with TRBD1. V was clipped by 1 base and J by 7 bases; unmatched bases: 6. CDR3 length: 15 residues. The CDR3, as DNA: TGTGCCAGCAGTTTAGGGTGGGCAGGGGGCAACACCATATATTTT. Amino acids: CASSLGWAGGNTIYF.

The rearrangement joins TRBV5-4 to TRBJ2-5, with a possible D match to TRBD2 (6 bases). CDR3 length equals 13 residues. V was shortened by 4 bases and J by 5 bases, with 12 bases between the two germline ends. Germline-derived CDR1 and CDR2 are SGHNT and YYREEE (reference sequence). CDR3 DNA sequence: TGTGCCAGCAGCCTTGCCGCGGGGGAGACCCAGTACTTC. Its protein is CASSLAAGETQYF. Full variable domain (remainder filled in from reference TRBV5-4 and TRBJ2-5): ETGVTQSPTHLIKTRGQQVTLRCSSQSGHNTVSWYQQALGQGPQFIFQYYREEENGRGNFPPRFSGLQFPNYSSELNVNALELDDSALYLCASSLAAGETQYFGPGTRLLVL.

Many counts were recorded for this clonotype. The chain links TRBV7-6 to TRBJ1-1, with D uncertain. This CDR3 region has 16 residues. Trimming cost V 0 bases and J 1 base, with 12 bases left between them. The germline gives CDR1 SGHVS, CDR2 FNYEAQ. CDR3 coding DNA: TGTGCCAGCAGCTTAGCCCCCGGGCAGGAGAACACTGAAGCTTTCTTT. Protein sequence: CASSLAPGQENTEAFF.

The V and J genes are TRBV19 and TRBJ1-2, with 9 nucleotides matching TRBD1. The CDR3 covers 16 residues. CDR1 LNHDA and CDR2 SQIVND come from the germline V gene (reference sequence). With 3 bases clipped from V and 5 bases from J, the junction kept 10 bases outside the gene matches. The CDR3 loop is CASSMVPGQGIYGYTF. The CDR3 coding sequence is TGTGCCAGTAGTATGGTCCCGGGACAGGGAATTTATGGCTACACCTTC. Variable domain in full (rest from reference TRBV19 and TRBJ1-2): DGGITQSPKYLFRKEGQNVTLSCEQNLNHDAMYWYRQDPGQGLRLIYYSQIVNDFQKGDIAEGYSVSREKKESFPLTVTSAQKNPTAFYLCASSMVPGQGIYGYTFGSGTRLTVV.

This clonotype was observed at least ten times. The chain couples TRBV19 to TRBJ1-6, with D maybe TRBD1 (6 bases). The CDR3 consists of 14 residues. Trimming took off 9 bases at V and 0 bases at J, with 9 bases between the two ends. Germline assignment: CDR1 LNHDA and CDR2 SQIVND (reference sequence). The CDR3 bases are TGTGCCAGCAGGGGAAGCTCCTATAATTCACCCCTCCACTTT. Translated, it gives CASRGSSYNSPLHF.

This clonotype has only a few counts. V is TRBV10-3 and J is TRBJ2-5; D gene unclear. This CDR3 has 13 amino acids. V lost 2 bases and J 5 bases, leaving 9 bases between the germline ends. CDR1 is ENHRY and CDR2 is SYGVKD in the germline V gene. CDR3 residues: CAISETRIETQYF. CDR3 coding DNA: TGTGCCATCAGTGAGACCAGGATCGAGACCCAGTACTTC.

A few counts support this clonotype. V is TRBV10-2 and J is TRBJ2-7; tentatively, D is TRBD1 or TRBD2 (6 bases each). V lost 7 bases to trimming and J lost 0 bases, with 13 bases between them. In germline, CDR1 is WSHSY, CDR2 SAAADI. The CDR3 has 14 amino acids. CDR3 sequence: CASTEGGYSYEQYF. The CDR3 DNA is TGCGCCAGCACCGAGGGGGGATACTCCTACGAGCAGTACTTC.

The V and J genes are TRBV27 and TRBJ1-1; TRBD1 matches 8 bases. This CDR3 has 15 residues. CDR1 and CDR2 (germline): MNHEY, SMNVEV (reference sequence). With 6 bases clipped from V and 1 base from J, the junction kept 7 bases outside the gene matches. DNA for the CDR3: TGTGCCAGCAGGCCCCGACAGGGGAGGAACACTGAAGCTTTCTTT. Translated, it gives CASRPRQGRNTEAFF.

This clonotype was recorded once. This sequence joins TRBV27 and TRBJ2-5, with TRBD2 identical over 7 bases. The CDR3 loop spans 15 amino acids. In germline, CDR1 is MNHEY, CDR2 SMNVEV (reference sequence). V shed 7 bases, J shed 5 bases, and the junction held 13 bases outside the gene matches. CDR3 sequence (DNA): TGTGCCAGCAAACCTTTAGGGCCCGGGGGGGAGACCCAGTACTTC. Its translation: CASKPLGPGGETQYF.

The chain links TRBV29-1 to TRBJ1-2, with D perhaps matching TRBD1 (6 bases). This CDR3 is 14 amino acids long. Per germline, CDR1 SQVTM and CDR2 ANQGSEA. The V and J ends lost 3 bases and 2 bases respectively, with 13 bases between them. CDR3 coding DNA: TGCAGCGTTGATCTCAGGGGACACAACTATGGCTACACCTTC. Amino acid sequence: CSVDLRGHNYGYTF.

J is TRBJ2-2 and V is TRBV4-1, with D uncertain. The ends were cut back, 0 bases at V and 7 bases at J, with 9 bases in the middle. The CDR3 spans 14 residues. Germline V gives CDR1 MGHRA, CDR2 YSYEKL. This chain's CDR3 is CASSQEEGNGELFF. The CDR3 bases are TGCGCCAGCAGCCAAGAAGAAGGGAACGGGGAGCTGTTTTTT.

This clonotype was seen a single time. This chain links TRBV27 with TRBJ1-2; D is unclear. The CDR3 runs to 14 residues. Germline CDR1 MNHEY, CDR2 SMNVEV (reference sequence). V was trimmed by 3 bases and J by 8 bases, leaving 16 bases between them. CDR3 residues: CASSFVGLLGGYTF. CDR3 bases: TGTGCCAGCAGTTTCGTAGGGCTATTAGGCGGCTACACCTTC.

CDR3 amino acids: CASSDRGPRSNQPQHF. The DNA of the CDR3 is TGTGCCAGCAGTGATCGGGGCCCGCGGAGCAATCAGCCCCAGCATTTT. The chain joins TRBV27 to TRBJ1-5; D is possibly TRBD1 (5 bases). CDR1 and CDR2 from the germline V gene are MNHEY and SMNVEV (reference sequence). The CDR3 runs 16 residues. The V and J ends lost 5 bases and 1 base respectively, with 15 bases between them.

The chain joins TRBV7-2 to TRBJ2-1; TRBD2 might be the D (6 bases). The V gene lost 5 bases and the J gene lost 1 base, with 12 bases spanning the gap. Germline V CDR1 and CDR2: SGHTA, FQGNSA. The CDR3 loop spans 15 amino acids. The CDR3 here is CASSPRDFSYNEQFF. CDR3 coding DNA: TGTGCCAGCAGCCCCCGGGACTTTTCCTACAATGAGCAGTTCTTC.

This clonotype was picked up many times. The V and J genes are TRBV7-8 and TRBJ2-1; 9 bases align to TRBD2. The CDR3 has 17 amino acids. Germline CDR1 and CDR2: SGHVS and FQNEAQ. V lost 4 bases and J lost 7; bases outside the gene matches: 14. CDR3 loop: CASSSTQGGGAKNEQFF. CDR3 DNA sequence: TGTGCCAGCAGCTCCACCCAGGGCGGGGGGGCCAAAAATGAGCAGTTCTTC. Together with reference TRBV7-8 and TRBJ2-1, the CDR3 gives the full variable domain: GAGVSQSPRYKVAKRGQDVALRCDPISGHVSLFWYQQALGQGPEFLTYFQNEAQLDKSGLPSDRFFAERPEGSVSTLKIQRTQQEDSAVYLCASSSTQGGGAKNEQFFGPGTRLTVL.

The gene calls are TRBV2 and TRBJ1-2; 9 bases are shared with TRBD1. The CDR3 has 13 residues. Germline values: CDR1 SNHLY, CDR2 FYNNEI. V shed 7 bases, J shed 5 bases, and the junction held 5 bases outside the gene matches. This CDR3 reads CASNKQGAYGYTF. The CDR3 bases are TGTGCCAGCAATAAACAGGGGGCTTATGGCTACACCTTC.

This chain links TRBV7-8 with TRBJ1-3; D is uncertain. V shed 0 bases and J shed 4 bases, with 13 bases lying between them. CDR1 is SGHVS and CDR2 is FQNEAQ in the germline V gene. The CDR3 covers 16 residues. The CDR3 protein is CASSLAGPVPGNTIYF. CDR3 bases: TGTGCCAGCAGCTTAGCTGGTCCCGTCCCCGGAAACACCATATATTTT. The full variable domain, rest sourced from reference TRBV7-8 and TRBJ1-3, is GAGVSQSPRYKVAKRGQDVALRCDPISGHVSLFWYQQALGQGPEFLTYFQNEAQLDKSGLPSDRFFAERPEGSVSTLKIQRTQQEDSAVYLCASSLAGPVPGNTIYFGEGSWLTVV.

The chain uses TRBV4-2 and TRBJ2-1; no firm D call. CDR3 size: 16 residues. Looked up from germline, CDR1 is LGHNA and CDR2 is YNFKEQ. Trimming shortened V by 0 bases and J by 4 bases, and 13 bases separated the two germline ends. The CDR3 loop reads CASSQDSQRVYNEQFF. The DNA of the CDR3 is TGTGCCAGCAGCCAAGACAGCCAGCGAGTATACAATGAGCAGTTCTTC.

A few counts support this clonotype. The chain is built from TRBV27 and TRBJ1-6; 10 bases map to TRBD1. This CDR3 is 14 amino acids long. CDR1 is MNHEY and CDR2 is SMNVEV in the germline V gene (reference sequence). V gave up 6 bases and J gave up 14 bases; unmatched junction bases: 10. DNA for the CDR3: TGTGCCAGCAGCCCCGGGACAGGGGTCGGATCCCTCCACTTT. Protein: CASSPGTGVGSLHF.

The chain combines TRBV15 with TRBJ1-2; 8 bases agree with TRBD1. V lost 3 bases, J lost 3 bases, and 3 bases stayed unmatched. The CDR3 contains 14 residues. CDR1 and CDR2 (germline): LNHNV, YYDKDF (reference sequence). The CDR3 region has the DNA TGTGCCACCAGCAGGGACAGGGCCGACTATGGCTACACCTTC. It yields the protein CATSRDRADYGYTF.

This clonotype turned up a few times. The chain carries TRBV2 and TRBJ1-4; tentatively, D is TRBD1 (5 bases). CDR3 length: 14 residues. Trimming cost V 3 bases and J 8 bases, with 13 bases left between them. Germline CDR1 is SNHLY and CDR2 is FYNNEI. The CDR3 here is CASSDEGPYEKLFF. The CDR3 DNA reads as TGTGCCAGCAGTGATGAGGGACCTTACGAAAAACTGTTTTTT.

The chain's CDR3 is CASSTGLVSVEQYF. For the CDR3, the DNA is TGCGCCAGCAGCACAGGGCTAGTGAGTGTCGAGCAGTACTTC. The chain carries TRBV4-1 and TRBJ2-7; TRBD1 is a possible D gene (6 bases). Germline loops: CDR1 MGHRA, CDR2 YSYEKL. V lost 5 bases, J lost 6 bases, and 17 bases lay in between. The CDR3 length is 14 residues.